Presented here are 3 T cell receptor beta chains from one specimen sequenced in a study of OX40 agonist ivuxolimab in advanced cancers. Profiling relied on immunoSEQ multiplex PCR, and the TCRdb table lists in-frame clones only, not all of them. The sample has approximately 17,000 clones, 70% to 85% seen once. The sequenced sample was CD4+ or CD8+ T cells sorted from blood, obtained in a trial of the OX40 agonist ivuxolimab. The receptors here all came from an adult with an advanced solid tumor such as melanoma, head and neck, liver or kidney cancer.

This clone has more than one count but fewer than ten. V gene TRBV6-5 combines with J gene TRBJ2-2; D gene unclear. Germline assignment: CDR1 MNHEY and CDR2 SVGAGI. The CDR3 contains 12 residues. The V and J ends lost 7 bases and 8 bases respectively, with 11 bases between them. This CDR3 reads CASIEPAGELFF. The CDR3 nucleotides read TGTGCCAGCATCGAACCGGCTGGGGAGCTGTTTTTT.

In its sample, this clone is medium-sized. J is TRBJ1-1 and V is TRBV5-1, with 8 bases fitting TRBD1. CDR1 and CDR2 from the germline V gene are SGHRS and YFSETQ. The trim removed 0 bases at V and 2 bases at J, leaving 9 bases unmatched. CDR3 length: 17 residues. In DNA form, the CDR3 reads TGCGCCAGCAGCTTGGGGTCAGGGGGCCTTACCAACACTGAAGCTTTCTTT. Translated, it gives CASSLGSGGLTNTEAFF.

J is TRBJ2-5 and V is TRBV7-8; 7 nucleotides match TRBD2. The CDR3 covers 19 residues. Germline CDR1 reads SGHVS; CDR2 reads FQNEAQ. J gave up 1 base and V 5 bases, and 19 bases lay outside the gene matches. CDR3 in amino acids: CASSRDYSNLLPPQETQYF. In nucleotides, the CDR3 is TGTGCCAGCAGCCGGGACTACTCCAACCTACTCCCTCCCCAAGAGACCCAGTACTTC. Based on the CDR3 plus reference TRBV7-8 and TRBJ2-5, the full variable domain is GAGVSQSPRYKVAKRGQDVALRCDPISGHVSLFWYQQALGQGPEFLTYFQNEAQLDKSGLPSDRFFAERPEGSVSTLKIQRTQQEDSAVYLCASSRDYSNLLPPQETQYFGPGTRLLVL.